This TCR beta chain was sequenced in a study of vaccination effects on CD4 cells after COVID-19. Study information: Each participant received a vaccine that was either BNT162b2 or mRNA-1273, given as two doses.

Remarks on this clone: Its antigen is not identified.

Study-wide results and limits: Clones arising from infection and from vaccination showed marked clonal contraction late after vaccination.

Expansion with viral peptide pools was applied to antigen-specific CD4+ T cells by the ViraFEST assay prior to sequencing. Subsequent to a culture period of 10 days, CD4+ T cells were isolated. Vaccine recipients had no previous SARS-CoV-2 infection; their nucleocapsid antibodies were negative. Every well housed two million PBMC, which grew in culture alongside about 11 IU/ml IL-2 and about 10 ug/ml peptides. In the cultures, half the medium was exchanged for IL-2 medium on days 3 and 7. Some clones are missing from TCRdb's copy, which holds only in-frame ones; the method was immunoSEQ multiplex PCR. The repertoire holds tens of thousands of clones, with about 79% as singletons. The CDR3 is 16 amino acids. V was clipped by 0 bases and J by 5 bases, with 13 bases between them. The V gene's germline CDR1 is KGHDR and CDR2 SFDVKD.

The chain carries TRBV24-1 and TRBJ2-1; D is possibly TRBD1 (6 bases). Sequenced material: CD4+ T cells from PBMCs cultured with SARS-CoV-2 spike peptides, taken before COVID-19 vaccination. This TCR came from a human donor who received a COVID-19 vaccine. CDR3: CATSDLGRQDNNEQFF. CDR3 sequence (DNA): TGTGCCACCAGTGATTTGGGGCGACAGGATAACAATGAGCAGTTCTTC.